The rows below give T cell receptor beta chains drawn from one sample of a study of OX40 agonist ivuxolimab in advanced cancers. This table comes from immunoSEQ multiplex PCR, and its TCRdb copy is limited to in-frame clones, with some not included. The sample carries about 60,000 clones, around 86% recorded once. The sequences come from CD4+ or CD8+ T cells sorted from blood, collected in a trial of the OX40 agonist ivuxolimab. These receptors all come from an adult with an advanced solid tumor such as melanoma, head and neck, liver or kidney cancer. Each CDR3 is given with its conserved first and last residue. A D gene is named only where the DNA matches it firmly. Size tells how often a clone was seen (once, few, many) or the class of an expanded clone, and some rows leave it out.

j_call d_call clone_size cdr3_length v_call cdr3_aa cdr3_nt
TRBJ1-5 NA NA 11 TRBV6-5 CASRRNQPQHF TGTGCCAGCAGGCGCAATCAGCCCCAGCATTTT
TRBJ1-1 NA NA 15 TRBV19 CASSIGTDLNTEAFF TGTGCCAGTAGTATAGGGACAGATCTTAACACTGAAGCTTTCTTT
TRBJ1-2 NA NA 14 TRBV18 CASSPSQQGDGYTF TGTGCCAGCTCACCTTCTCAACAGGGAGATGGCTACACCTTC
TRBJ1-1 TRBD1 NA 14 TRBV6-1 CASISTGFGTEAFF TGTGCCAGCATCTCGACAGGGTTCGGAACTGAAGCTTTCTTT
TRBJ1-1 NA NA 13 TRBV27 CASRGAVRTEAFF TGTGCCAGCAGGGGGGCCGTGAGAACTGAAGCTTTCTTT
TRBJ2-2 NA NA 15 TRBV27 CASSLGGLSTGELFF TGTGCCAGCAGTTTAGGGGGGCTGAGTACCGGGGAGCTGTTTTTT
TRBJ1-1 NA NA 14 TRBV16 CASSQWKGNTEAFF TGTGCCAGCAGCCAATGGAAAGGGAACACTGAAGCTTTCTTT
TRBJ2-3 TRBD2 NA 14 TRBV5-4 CASSLVAGVDTQYF TGTGCCAGCAGCTTGGTGGCGGGGGTAGATACGCAGTATTTT
TRBJ1-5 NA NA 13 TRBV6-1 CASSPRFGQPQHF TGTGCCAGCAGTCCTAGATTTGGGCAGCCCCAGCATTTT
TRBJ2-2 NA few 14 TRBV7-3 CASSLWGSTGELFF TGTGCCAGCAGCTTATGGGGCAGCACCGGGGAGCTGTTTTTT
TRBJ2-2 TRBD1 few 15 TRBV9 CASRLGQGNTGELFF TGTGCCAGCAGGTTAGGACAGGGGAACACCGGGGAGCTGTTTTTT
TRBJ2-7 NA NA 14 TRBV29-1 CSVVGNSGSYEQYF TGCAGCGTTGTGGGCAACTCCGGCTCCTACGAGCAGTACTTC
TRBJ1-1 NA NA 14 TRBV7-9 CASSFQGLGTEAFF TGTGCCAGCAGCTTTCAGGGGTTGGGCACTGAAGCTTTCTTT
TRBJ2-7 TRBD1 NA 13 TRBV5-5 CASSLDRGNEQYF TGTGCCAGCAGCTTGGACAGGGGAAACGAGCAGTACTTC
TRBJ2-3 TRBD1 NA 16 TRBV4-3 CASSPGQGMVTDTQYF TGCGCCAGCAGCCCCGGACAGGGTATGGTGACAGATACGCAGTATTTT
TRBJ1-6 TRBD1 once 16 TRBV7-3 CASSWTGAPYNSPLHF TGTGCCAGCAGCTGGACAGGGGCGCCCTATAATTCACCCCTCCACTTT
TRBJ1-2 TRBD1 NA 13 TRBV30 CAWSVQGDYGYTF TGTGCCTGGAGTGTACAGGGGGACTATGGCTACACCTTC
TRBJ1-5 NA NA 15 TRBV7-2 CASSSLGGGNQPQHF TGTGCCAGCAGCTCGTTAGGGGGGGGGAATCAGCCCCAGCATTTT
TRBJ1-2 NA NA 11 TRBV7-2 CASSLGFAYTF TGTGCCAGCAGCTTAGGTTTTGCCTACACCTTC
TRBJ2-5 TRBD2 NA 15 TRBV19 CASSTKGLAEETQYF TGTGCCAGTAGTACCAAGGGGCTAGCGGAAGAGACCCAGTACTTC
TRBJ1-1 NA NA 14 TRBV5-4 CASSLRSTNTEAFF TGTGCCAGCAGCTTAAGGTCAACGAACACTGAAGCTTTCTTT
TRBJ2-7 NA once 14 TRBV6-5 CASSYSIGGYEQYF TGTGCCAGCAGTTACTCGATTGGGGGCTACGAGCAGTACTTC
TRBJ1-4 NA NA 14 TRBV4-2 CASSRQSREEKLFF TGTGCCAGCAGTCGACAGTCGCGGGAGGAAAAACTGTTTTTT
TRBJ2-7 TRBD2 NA 14 TRBV7-2 CASSLKSGGYEQYF TGTGCCAGCAGCTTAAAATCGGGGGGATACGAGCAGTACTTC
TRBJ1-5 NA NA 12 TRBV15 CATGGPDQPQHF TGTGCCACCGGAGGCCCGGATCAGCCCCAGCATTTT
TRBJ2-1 TRBD2 NA 16 TRBV4-2 CASSQDLGLAPNEQFF TGTGCCAGCAGCCAAGATCTGGGACTAGCCCCCAATGAGCAGTTCTTC
TRBJ1-4 NA few 12 TRBV12-5 CASAGDQEKLFF TGTGCTAGTGCGGGGGATCAGGAAAAACTGTTTTTT
TRBJ2-1 NA NA 13 TRBV6-1 CASSEAIISEQFF TGTGCCAGCAGTGAAGCGATTATAAGTGAGCAGTTCTTC
TRBJ1-5 NA few 13 TRBV19 CASSGGINQPQHF TGTGCCAGTAGTGGCGGCATCAATCAGCCCCAGCATTTT
TRBJ2-1 NA NA 12 TRBV5-4 CASSFRVNEQFF TGTGCCAGCAGCTTCAGGGTTAATGAGCAGTTCTTC
TRBJ2-1 TRBD2 NA 17 TRBV28 CASSFAGGGLAGNEQFF TGTGCCAGCAGTTTTGCGGGGGGGGGACTAGCAGGTAATGAGCAGTTCTTC
TRBJ1-5 TRBD1 once 16 TRBV7-2 CASSHDRGHGNQPQHF TGTGCCAGCAGCCATGACAGGGGGCATGGCAATCAGCCCCAGCATTTT
TRBJ1-2 TRBD1 NA 16 TRBV6-6 CASLSPGGRANYGYTF TGTGCCAGCCTATCGCCAGGGGGCCGCGCTAACTATGGCTACACCTTC
TRBJ2-2 TRBD1 NA 16 TRBV7-9 CASSRDRGLSTGELFF TGTGCCAGCAGCCGCGACAGGGGTTTGAGCACCGGGGAGCTGTTTTTT
TRBJ1-2 NA NA 14 TRBV29-1 CSVFSGQTNYGYTF TGCAGCGTCTTTTCGGGACAAACGAACTATGGCTACACCTTC
TRBJ1-4 TRBD1 NA 16 TRBV18 CASSPTTGATNEKLFF TGTGCCAGCTCACCAACTACAGGGGCAACTAATGAAAAACTGTTTTTT
TRBJ1-1 NA NA 16 TRBV5-4 CASSSTGIRRNTEAFF TGTGCCAGCAGCAGCACAGGGATAAGAAGAAACACTGAAGCTTTCTTT
TRBJ1-2 NA NA 17 TRBV5-6 CASSPTGIGRRNYGYTF TGTGCCAGCAGCCCAACGGGGATAGGCAGGCGGAACTATGGCTACACCTTC
TRBJ1-2 TRBD1 NA 14 TRBV6-1 CASRRQGVDYGYTF TGTGCCAGCAGGCGTCAGGGGGTGGACTATGGCTACACCTTC
TRBJ2-2 NA NA 15 TRBV5-1 CASSPQEANTGELFF TGCGCCAGCAGCCCTCAGGAGGCGAACACCGGGGAGCTGTTTTTT
TRBJ1-5 TRBD1 once 13 TRBV7-9 CASSTGVSVAQHF TGTGCCAGCAGCACAGGGGTATCAGTGGCCCAGCATTTT